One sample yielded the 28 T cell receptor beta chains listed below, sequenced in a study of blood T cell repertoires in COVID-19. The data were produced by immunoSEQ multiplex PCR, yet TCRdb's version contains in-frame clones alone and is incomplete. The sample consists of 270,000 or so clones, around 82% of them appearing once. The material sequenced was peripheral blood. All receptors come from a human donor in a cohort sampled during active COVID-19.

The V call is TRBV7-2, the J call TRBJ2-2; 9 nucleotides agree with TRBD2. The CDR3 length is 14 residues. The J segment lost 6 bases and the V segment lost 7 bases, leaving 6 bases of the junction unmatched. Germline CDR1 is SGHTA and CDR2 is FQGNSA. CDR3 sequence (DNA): TGTGCCAGCATGGGCGGGGGGGCGGCCGGGGAGCTGTTTTTT. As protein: CASMGGGAAGELFF. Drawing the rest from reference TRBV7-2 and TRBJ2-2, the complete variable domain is GAGVSQSPSNKVTEKGKDVELRCDPISGHTALYWYRQSLGQGLEFLIYFQGNSAPDKSGLPSDRFSAERTGGSVSTLTIQRTQQEDSAVYLCASMGGGAAGELFFGEGSRLTVL.

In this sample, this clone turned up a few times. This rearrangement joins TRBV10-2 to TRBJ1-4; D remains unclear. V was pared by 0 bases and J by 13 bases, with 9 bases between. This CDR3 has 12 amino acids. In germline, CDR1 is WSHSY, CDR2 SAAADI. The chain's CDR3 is CASSESWRRLFF. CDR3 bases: TGCGCCAGCAGTGAGTCTTGGCGGAGACTGTTTTTT.

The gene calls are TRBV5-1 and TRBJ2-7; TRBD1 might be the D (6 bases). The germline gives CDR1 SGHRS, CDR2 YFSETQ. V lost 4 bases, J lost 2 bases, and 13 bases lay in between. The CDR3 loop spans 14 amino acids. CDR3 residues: CASSIRNRAYEQYF. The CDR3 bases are TGCGCCAGCAGCATTCGGAACAGGGCCTACGAGCAGTACTTC.

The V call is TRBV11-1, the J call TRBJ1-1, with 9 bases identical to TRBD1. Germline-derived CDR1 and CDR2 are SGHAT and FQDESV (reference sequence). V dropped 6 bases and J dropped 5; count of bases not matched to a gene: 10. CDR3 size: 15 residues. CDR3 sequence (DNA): TGTGCCAGCAGGACAGGGGGAGTGTGGGGGACTGAAGCTTTCTTT. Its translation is CASRTGGVWGTEAFF.

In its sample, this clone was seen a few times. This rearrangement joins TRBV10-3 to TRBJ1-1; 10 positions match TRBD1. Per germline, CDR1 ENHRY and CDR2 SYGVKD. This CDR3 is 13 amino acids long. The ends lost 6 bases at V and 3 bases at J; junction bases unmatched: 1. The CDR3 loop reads CAIRGTGDTEAFF. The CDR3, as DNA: TGTGCCATCAGAGGGACAGGGGACACTGAAGCTTTCTTT.

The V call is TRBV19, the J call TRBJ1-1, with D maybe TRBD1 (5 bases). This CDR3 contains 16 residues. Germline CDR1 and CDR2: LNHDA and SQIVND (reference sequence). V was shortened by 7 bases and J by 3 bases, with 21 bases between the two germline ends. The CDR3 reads CASNKLDSGVHTEAFF. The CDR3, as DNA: TGTGCCAGTAATAAACTCGACAGTGGGGTGCACACTGAAGCTTTCTTT.

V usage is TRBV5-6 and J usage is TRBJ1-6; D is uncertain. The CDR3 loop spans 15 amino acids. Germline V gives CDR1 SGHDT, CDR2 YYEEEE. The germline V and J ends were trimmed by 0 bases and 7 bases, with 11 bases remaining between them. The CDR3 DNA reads TGTGCCAGCAGCTTGGTTGCGGGCAAAAATTCACCCCTCCACTTT. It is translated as CASSLVAGKNSPLHF.

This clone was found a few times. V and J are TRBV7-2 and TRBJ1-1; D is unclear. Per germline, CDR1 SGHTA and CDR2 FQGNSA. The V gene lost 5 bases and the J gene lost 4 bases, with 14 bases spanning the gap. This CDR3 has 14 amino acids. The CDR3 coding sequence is TGTGCCAGCAGCAGAGTTCGACAACCCACTGAAGCTTTCTTT. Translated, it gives CASSRVRQPTEAFF.

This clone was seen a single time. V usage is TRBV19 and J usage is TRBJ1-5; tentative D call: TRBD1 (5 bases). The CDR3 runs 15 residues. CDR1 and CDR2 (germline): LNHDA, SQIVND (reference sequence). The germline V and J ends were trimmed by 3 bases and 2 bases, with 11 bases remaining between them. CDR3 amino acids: CASSMTTRGNQPQHF. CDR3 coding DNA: TGTGCCAGTAGTATGACAACCAGGGGCAATCAGCCCCAGCATTTT.

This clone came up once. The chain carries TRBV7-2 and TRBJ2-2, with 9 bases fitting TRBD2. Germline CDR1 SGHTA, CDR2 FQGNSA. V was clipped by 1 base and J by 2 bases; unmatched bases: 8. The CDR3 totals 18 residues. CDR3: CASSLVVLAGRNTGELFF. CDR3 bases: TGTGCCAGCAGCTTAGTAGTCCTAGCGGGGAGAAACACCGGGGAGCTGTTTTTT.

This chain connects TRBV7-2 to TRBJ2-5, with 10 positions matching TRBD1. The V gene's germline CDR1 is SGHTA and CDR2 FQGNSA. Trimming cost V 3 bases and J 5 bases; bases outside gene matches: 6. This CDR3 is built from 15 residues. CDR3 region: CASSLDRGGQETQYF. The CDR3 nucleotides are TGTGCCAGCAGCTTGGACAGGGGGGGTCAGGAGACCCAGTACTTC. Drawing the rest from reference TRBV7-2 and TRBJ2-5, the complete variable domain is GAGVSQSPSNKVTEKGKDVELRCDPISGHTALYWYRQSLGQGLEFLIYFQGNSAPDKSGLPSDRFSAERTGGSVSTLTIQRTQQEDSAVYLCASSLDRGGQETQYFGPGTRLLVL.

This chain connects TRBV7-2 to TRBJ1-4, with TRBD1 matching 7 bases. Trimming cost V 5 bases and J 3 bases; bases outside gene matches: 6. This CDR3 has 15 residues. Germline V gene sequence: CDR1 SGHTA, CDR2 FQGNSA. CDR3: CASSPGDRANEKLFF. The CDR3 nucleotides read TGTGCCAGCAGCCCTGGGGACAGAGCTAATGAAAAACTGTTTTTT.

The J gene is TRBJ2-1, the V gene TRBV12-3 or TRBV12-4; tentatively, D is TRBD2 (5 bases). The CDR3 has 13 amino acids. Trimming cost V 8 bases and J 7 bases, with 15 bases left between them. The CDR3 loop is CASRPNTRNEQFF. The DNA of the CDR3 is TGTGCCAGCCGACCAAACACTAGGAATGAGCAGTTCTTC.

The CDR3 DNA is TGTGCCAGCAGCTTAGGGGAGGGCTTCTCACCCCTCCACTTT. Protein product: CASSLGEGFSPLHF. This chain joins TRBV7-9 and TRBJ1-6; no clear D. The CDR3 extends over 14 amino acids. V gave up 1 base and J gave up 10 bases, with 11 bases separating them. The germline CDR1 and CDR2 sequences are SEHNR and FQNEAQ (reference sequence).

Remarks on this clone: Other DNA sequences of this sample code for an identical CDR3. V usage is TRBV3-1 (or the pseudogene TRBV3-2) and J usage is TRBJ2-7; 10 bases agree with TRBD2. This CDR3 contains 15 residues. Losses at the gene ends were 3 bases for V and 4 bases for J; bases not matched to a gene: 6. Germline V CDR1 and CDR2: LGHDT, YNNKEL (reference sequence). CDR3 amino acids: CASSQGLAGAYEQYF. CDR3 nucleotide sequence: TGTGCCAGCAGCCAGGGTCTAGCGGGGGCGTACGAGCAGTACTTC.

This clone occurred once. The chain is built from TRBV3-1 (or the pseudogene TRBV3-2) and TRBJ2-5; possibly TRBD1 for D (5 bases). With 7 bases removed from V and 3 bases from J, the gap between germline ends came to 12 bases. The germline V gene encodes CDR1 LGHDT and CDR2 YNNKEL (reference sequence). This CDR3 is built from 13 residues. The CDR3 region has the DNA TGTGCCAGCAACGCAGGGTTAGAAGAGACCCAGTACTTC. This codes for CASNAGLEETQYF.

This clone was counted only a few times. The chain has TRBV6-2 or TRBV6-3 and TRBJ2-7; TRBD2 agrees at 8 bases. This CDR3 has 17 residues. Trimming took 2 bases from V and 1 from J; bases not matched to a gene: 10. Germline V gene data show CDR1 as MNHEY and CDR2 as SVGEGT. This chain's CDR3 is CASSYPPHGGGSYEQYF. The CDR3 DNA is TGTGCCAGCAGTTACCCCCCCCACGGCGGGGGGTCCTACGAGCAGTACTTC.

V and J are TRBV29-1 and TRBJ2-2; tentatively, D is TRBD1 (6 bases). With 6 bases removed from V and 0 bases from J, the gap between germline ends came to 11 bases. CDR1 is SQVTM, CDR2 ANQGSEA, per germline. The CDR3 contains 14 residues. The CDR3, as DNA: TGCAGCGTCGTGACAGGAACGAACACCGGGGAGCTGTTTTTT. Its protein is CSVVTGTNTGELFF.

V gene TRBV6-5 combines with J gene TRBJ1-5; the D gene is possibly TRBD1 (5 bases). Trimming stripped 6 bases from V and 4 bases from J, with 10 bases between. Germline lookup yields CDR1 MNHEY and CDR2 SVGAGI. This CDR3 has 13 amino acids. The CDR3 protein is CASRGEGNQPQHF. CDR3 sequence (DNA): TGTGCCAGCAGAGGGGAAGGGAATCAGCCCCAGCATTTT.

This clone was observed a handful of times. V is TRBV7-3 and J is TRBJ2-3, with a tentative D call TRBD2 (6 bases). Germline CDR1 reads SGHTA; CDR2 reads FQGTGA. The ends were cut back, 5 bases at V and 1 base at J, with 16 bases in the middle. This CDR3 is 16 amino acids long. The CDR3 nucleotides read TGTGCCAGCAGCCGGAGAGGCGGGATGGGCACAGATACGCAGTATTTT. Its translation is CASSRRGGMGTDTQYF. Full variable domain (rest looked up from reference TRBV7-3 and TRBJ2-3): GAGVSQTPSNKVTEKGKYVELRCDPISGHTALYWYRQSLGQGPEFLIYFQGTGAADDSGLPNDRFFAVRPEGSVSTLKIQRTERGDSAVYLCASSRRGGMGTDTQYFGPGTRLTVL.

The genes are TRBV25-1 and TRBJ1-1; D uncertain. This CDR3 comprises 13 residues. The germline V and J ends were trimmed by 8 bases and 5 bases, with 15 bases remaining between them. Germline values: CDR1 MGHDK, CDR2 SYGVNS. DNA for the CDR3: TGTGCCAGCGGCCACGGGTACGGAACTGAAGCTTTCTTT. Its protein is CASGHGYGTEAFF. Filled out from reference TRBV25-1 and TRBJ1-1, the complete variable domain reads EADIYQTPRYLVIGTGKKITLECSQTMGHDKMYWYQQDPGMELHLIHYSYGVNSTEKGDLSSESTVSRIRTEHFPLTLESARPSHTSQYLCASGHGYGTEAFFGQGTRLTVV.

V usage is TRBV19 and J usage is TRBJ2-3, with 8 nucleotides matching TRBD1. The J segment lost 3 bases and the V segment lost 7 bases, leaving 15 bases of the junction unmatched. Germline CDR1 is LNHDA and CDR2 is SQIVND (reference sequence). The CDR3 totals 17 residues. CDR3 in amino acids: CASTPGGGPGLTDTQYF. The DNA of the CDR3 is TGTGCCAGTACCCCAGGGGGCGGCCCGGGTTTGACAGATACGCAGTATTTT.

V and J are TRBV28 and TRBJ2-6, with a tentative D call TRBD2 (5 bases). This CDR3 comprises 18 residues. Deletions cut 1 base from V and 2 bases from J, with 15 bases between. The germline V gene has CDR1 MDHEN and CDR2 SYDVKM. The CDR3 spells CASSLFSVGSAGANVLTF. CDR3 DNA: TGTGCCAGCAGTTTATTTTCGGTGGGTAGCGCTGGGGCCAACGTCCTGACTTTC.

CDR3 in DNA: TGTGCCAGCAGCGTAGGTCAGGGGCCAACAGATACGCAGTATTTT. Translated: CASSVGQGPTDTQYF. The chain has TRBV9 and TRBJ2-3; TRBD1 is a possible D gene (6 bases). Germline V CDR1 and CDR2: SGDLS, YYNGEE. This CDR3 is built from 15 residues. The V gene lost 0 bases and the J gene lost 3 bases, with 11 bases spanning the gap. The full variable domain, its missing parts supplied by reference TRBV9 and TRBJ2-3, is DSGVTQTPKHLITATGQRVTLRCSPRSGDLSVYWYQQSLDQGLQFLIQYYNGEERAKGNILERFSAQQFPDLHSELNLSSLELGDSALYFCASSVGQGPTDTQYFGPGTRLTVL.

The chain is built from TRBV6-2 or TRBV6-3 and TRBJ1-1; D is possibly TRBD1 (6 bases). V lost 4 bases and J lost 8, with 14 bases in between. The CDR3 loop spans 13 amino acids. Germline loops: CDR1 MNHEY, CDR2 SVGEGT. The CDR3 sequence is CASSFWGGAEAFF. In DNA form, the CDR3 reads TGTGCCAGCAGTTTTTGGGGGGGCGCAGAAGCTTTCTTT.

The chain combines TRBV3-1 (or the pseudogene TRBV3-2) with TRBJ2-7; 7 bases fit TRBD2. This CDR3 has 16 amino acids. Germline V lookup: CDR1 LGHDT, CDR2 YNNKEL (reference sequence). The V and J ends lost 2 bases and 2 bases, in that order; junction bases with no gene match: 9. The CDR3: CASSQSGGSGTYEQYF. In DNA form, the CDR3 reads TGTGCCAGCAGCCAATCGGGGGGTAGCGGAACCTACGAGCAGTACTTC.

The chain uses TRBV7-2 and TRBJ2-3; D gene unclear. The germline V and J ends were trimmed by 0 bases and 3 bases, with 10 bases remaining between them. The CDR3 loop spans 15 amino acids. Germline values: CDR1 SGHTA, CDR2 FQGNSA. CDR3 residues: CASSLAGPNTDTQYF. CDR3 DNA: TGTGCCAGCAGCTTAGCGGGCCCAAATACAGATACGCAGTATTTT.

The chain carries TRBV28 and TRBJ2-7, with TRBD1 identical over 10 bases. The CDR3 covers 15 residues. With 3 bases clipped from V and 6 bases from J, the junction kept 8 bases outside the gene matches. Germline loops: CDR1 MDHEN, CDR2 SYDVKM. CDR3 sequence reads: CASSLPGTGATEQYF. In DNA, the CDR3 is TGTGCCAGCAGTTTGCCCGGGACAGGGGCTACCGAGCAGTACTTC.